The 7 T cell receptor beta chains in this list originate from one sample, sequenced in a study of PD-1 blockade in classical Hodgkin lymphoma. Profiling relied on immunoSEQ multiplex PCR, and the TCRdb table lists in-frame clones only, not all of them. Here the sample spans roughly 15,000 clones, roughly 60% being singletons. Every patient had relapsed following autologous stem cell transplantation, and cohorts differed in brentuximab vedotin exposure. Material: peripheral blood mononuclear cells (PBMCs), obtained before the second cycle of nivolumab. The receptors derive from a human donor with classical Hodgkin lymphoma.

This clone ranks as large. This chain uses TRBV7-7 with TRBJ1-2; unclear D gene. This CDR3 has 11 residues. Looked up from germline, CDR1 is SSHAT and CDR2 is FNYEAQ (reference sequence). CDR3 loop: CASQRQHGYTF. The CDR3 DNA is TGTGCTAGCCAACGGCAGCATGGCTACACCTTC. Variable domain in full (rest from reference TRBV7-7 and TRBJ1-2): GAGVSQSPRYKVTKRGQDVTLRCDPISSHATLYWYQQALGQGPEFLTYFNYEAQPDKSGLPSDRFSAERPEGSISTLTIQRTEQRDSAMYRCASQRQHGYTFGSGTRLTVV.

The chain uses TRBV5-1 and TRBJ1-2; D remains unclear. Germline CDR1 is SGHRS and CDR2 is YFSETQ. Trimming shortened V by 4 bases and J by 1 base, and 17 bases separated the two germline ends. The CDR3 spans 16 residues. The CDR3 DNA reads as TGCGCCAGCAGCGTTGGTGGGTACAGTAATAACTATGGCTACACCTTC. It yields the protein CASSVGGYSNNYGYTF.

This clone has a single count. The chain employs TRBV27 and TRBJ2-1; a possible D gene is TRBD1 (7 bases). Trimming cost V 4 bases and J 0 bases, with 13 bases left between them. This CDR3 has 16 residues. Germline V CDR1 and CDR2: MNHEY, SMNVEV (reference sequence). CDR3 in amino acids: CASSSYRGGSYNEQFF. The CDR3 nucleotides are TGTGCCAGCAGTTCTTACAGGGGAGGCTCCTACAATGAGCAGTTCTTC.

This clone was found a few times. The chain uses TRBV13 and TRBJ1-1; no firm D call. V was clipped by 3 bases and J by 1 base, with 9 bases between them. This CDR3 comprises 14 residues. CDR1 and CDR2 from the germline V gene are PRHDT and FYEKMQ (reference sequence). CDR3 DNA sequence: TGTGCCAGCAGCTTCCGTAGAGGGAACACTGAAGCTTTCTTT. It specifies CASSFRRGNTEAFF.

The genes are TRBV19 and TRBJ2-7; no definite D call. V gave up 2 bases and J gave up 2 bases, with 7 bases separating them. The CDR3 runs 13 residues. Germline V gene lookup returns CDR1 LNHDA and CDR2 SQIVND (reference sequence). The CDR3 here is CASSISQAYEQYF. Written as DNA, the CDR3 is TGTGCCAGTAGTATAAGTCAGGCCTACGAGCAGTACTTC.

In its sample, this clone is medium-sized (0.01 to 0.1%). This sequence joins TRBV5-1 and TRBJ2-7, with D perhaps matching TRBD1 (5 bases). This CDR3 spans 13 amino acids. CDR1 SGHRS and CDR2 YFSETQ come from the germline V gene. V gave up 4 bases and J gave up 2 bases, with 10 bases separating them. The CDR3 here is CASSLWTPYEQYF. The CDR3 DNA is TGCGCCAGCAGCCTATGGACACCCTACGAGCAGTACTTC. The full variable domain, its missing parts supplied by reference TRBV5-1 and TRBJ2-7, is KAGVTQTPRYLIKTRGQQVTLSCSPISGHRSVSWYQQTPGQGLQFLFEYFSETQRNKGNFPGRFSGRQFSNSRSEMNVSTLELGDSALYLCASSLWTPYEQYFGPGTRLTVT.

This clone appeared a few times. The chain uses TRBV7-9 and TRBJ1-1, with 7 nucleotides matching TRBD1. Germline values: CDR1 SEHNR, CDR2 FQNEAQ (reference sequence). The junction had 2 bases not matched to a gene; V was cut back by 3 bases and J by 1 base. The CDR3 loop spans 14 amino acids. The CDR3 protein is CASSFGQANTEAFF. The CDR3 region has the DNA TGTGCCAGCAGCTTTGGACAGGCGAACACTGAAGCTTTCTTT.